This T cell receptor beta chain appears in the sequencing data of a study of T cell responses to AZD1222 COVID-19 vaccine. Study results and limitations: As reported, nearly half of all spike-specific TCRs target variant regions that are unmutated.

In regard to this clone: The antigen remains unidentified.

The germline V gene has CDR1 LNHDA and CDR2 SQIVND (reference sequence). The CDR3 length is 18 residues. V was shortened by 5 bases and J by 4 bases, with 24 bases between the two germline ends. Profiling relied on immunoSEQ multiplex PCR, and the TCRdb table lists in-frame clones only, not all of them. The table lists 100,000 to 150,000 clones, 92% of them singletons. The V gene is TRBV19, the J gene TRBJ1-5, with D tentatively TRBD1 (5 bases). The TCR sequence derives from an adult in good health. Here the sequenced sample was peripheral blood, taken on day 0 of AZD1222 vaccination. Here the CDR3 reads CASSVAASRARWNQPQHF. The CDR3 DNA reads TGTGCCAGTAGTGTCGCCGCGAGCAGGGCGAGGTGGAATCAGCCCCAGCATTTT.